A single sample gave rise to the 30 T cell receptor beta chains below, sequenced in a study of blood T cell repertoires in COVID-19. Using immunoSEQ multiplex PCR, the repertoire was profiled, and TCRdb retains in-frame clones only, with some absent. Of approximately 170,000 clones in the sample, more than 70% were seen once. The sequenced sample consisted of PBMCs or T cells enriched from blood (not recorded which). These receptors all come from a woman aged 50 to 60 in a cohort exposed to, infected with or recovered from COVID-19 (not recorded which).

The chain combines TRBV10-3 with TRBJ2-1, with 7 bases lining up with TRBD1. V dropped 1 base and J dropped 5; count of bases not matched to a gene: 11. CDR1 ENHRY and CDR2 SYGVKD come from the germline V gene. The length of the CDR3 is 17 residues. The CDR3 spells CAISEWITGTENNEQFF. The CDR3 nucleotides are TGTGCCATCAGTGAGTGGATCACCGGGACAGAAAACAATGAGCAGTTCTTC.

This chain connects TRBV6-5 to TRBJ1-4; 8 bases fit TRBD1. The CDR3 is made up of 12 amino acids. Germline V gene lookup returns CDR1 MNHEY and CDR2 SVGAGI. After removal of 10 bases from V and 3 bases from J, the junction contained 1 base not matched to a gene. The CDR3: CATTGANEKLFF. The CDR3 DNA is TGTGCCACGACAGGGGCTAATGAAAAACTGTTTTTT.

V is TRBV28 and J is TRBJ1-1; D might be TRBD1 (5 bases). Germline values: CDR1 MDHEN, CDR2 SYDVKM. The CDR3 consists of 13 residues. Deletions cut 6 bases from V and 4 bases from J, with 12 bases between. The CDR3 loop reads CASRPQVRTEAFF. CDR3 bases: TGTGCCAGCAGACCACAGGTACGCACTGAAGCTTTCTTT.

The chain carries TRBV7-9 and TRBJ1-4; D is undetermined. V was shortened by 5 bases and J by 10 bases, with 23 bases between the two germline ends. This CDR3 comprises 16 residues. Per the germline V gene, CDR1 is SEHNR and CDR2 is FQNEAQ (reference sequence). Written as DNA, the CDR3 is TGTGCCAGCAGCCCCGGGCTCGGAGGAAACGATGGAAAACTGTTTTTT. It yields the protein CASSPGLGGNDGKLFF.

This sequence joins TRBV7-2 and TRBJ2-7, with a weak D call TRBD1 (6 bases). Germline assignment: CDR1 SGHTA and CDR2 FQGNSA. Trimming removed 1 base at V and 6 bases at J, with 10 bases between. The CDR3 totals 13 residues. The CDR3 region is CASSLGGRGEQYF. CDR3 coding DNA: TGTGCCAGCAGCTTAGGAGGCAGGGGCGAGCAGTACTTC.

This clone was counted once. V usage is TRBV5-1 and J usage is TRBJ1-5; 8 bases fit TRBD1. J lost 0 bases, V lost 1 base, and 15 bases had no gene match. This CDR3 contains 20 residues. The germline gives CDR1 SGHRS, CDR2 YFSETQ. In DNA, the CDR3 is TGCGCCAGCAGCTTGTTTCCACAGGGGGAACTTGTTTATAGCAATCAGCCCCAGCATTTT. As protein: CASSLFPQGELVYSNQPQHF.

The V gene is TRBV13, the J gene TRBJ1-6; TRBD1 aligns across 7 bases. The CDR3 runs to 13 residues. Trimming removed 6 bases from V and 7 bases from J; junction bases left unmatched: 3. Germline CDR1 PRHDT, CDR2 FYEKMQ (reference sequence). In DNA, the CDR3 is TGTGCCAGCAGACAGACAGGGAATTCACCCCTCCACTTT. Its protein is CASRQTGNSPLHF.

The chain employs TRBV27 and TRBJ2-7; D unresolved. Trimming removed 3 bases at V and 0 bases at J, with 6 bases between. Germline-derived CDR1 and CDR2 are MNHEY and SMNVEV (reference sequence). This CDR3 has 13 residues. CDR3 nucleotide sequence: TGTGCCAGCAGTTTGGGCTTCTCCTACGAGCAGTACTTC. Residues: CASSLGFSYEQYF.

The rearrangement links TRBV3-1 (or the pseudogene TRBV3-2) to TRBJ1-2; D call uncertain. Germline loops: CDR1 LGHDT, CDR2 YNNKEL (reference sequence). The CDR3 contains 18 residues. With 8 bases removed from V and 8 bases from J, the gap between germline ends came to 33 bases. The DNA of the CDR3 is TGTGCCAGCTCCCGGGGATCGGGCACTACCTACTTACTAGGGGGCTACACCTTC. Its protein is CASSRGSGTTYLLGGYTF.

The genes are TRBV18 and TRBJ1-4; a possible D gene is TRBD1 (6 bases). The CDR3 is 15 residues long. Trimming took off 3 bases at V and 8 bases at J, with 16 bases between the two ends. Germline CDR1 KGHSH, CDR2 LQKENI. CDR3 DNA sequence: TGTGCCAGCTCACCGACCCGGGACAAGACGGAAAAACTGTTTTTT. Translation gives CASSPTRDKTEKLFF. Full variable domain (missing parts from reference TRBV18 and TRBJ1-4): NAGVMQNPRHLVRRRGQEARLRCSPMKGHSHVYWYRQLPEEGLKFMVYLQKENIIDESGMPKERFSAEFPKEGPSILRIQQVVRGDSAAYFCASSPTRDKTEKLFFGSGTQLSVL.

The chain carries TRBV6-1 and TRBJ2-5; 12 bases are a match to TRBD2. The CDR3 extends over 20 amino acids. Germline CDR1 is MNHNS and CDR2 is SASEGT. V lost 2 bases to trimming and J lost 2 bases; unmatched junction nucleotides: 15. The CDR3 DNA reads as TGTGCCAGCAGTGAACTCGTCAACGTGGGGCTAGCGGGAGGGCAAGAGACCCAGTACTTC. The encoded protein is CASSELVNVGLAGGQETQYF.

This chain joins TRBV24-1 and TRBJ2-5, with a tentative D call TRBD2 (5 bases). V lost 0 bases, J lost 5 bases, and 12 bases lay in between. Germline-derived CDR1 and CDR2 are KGHDR and SFDVKD. The CDR3 runs to 15 residues. The CDR3 loop reads CATSDLNGDLETQYF. As DNA, the CDR3 is TGTGCCACCAGTGATTTGAACGGGGATTTGGAGACCCAGTACTTC.

V usage is TRBV19 and J usage is TRBJ2-2, with 8 positions matching TRBD1. This CDR3 has 18 residues. CDR1 is LNHDA, CDR2 SQIVND, per germline (reference sequence). Trimming removed 3 bases from V and 3 bases from J; junction bases left unmatched: 12. This CDR3 reads CASSIDSLDRAYTGELFF. CDR3 bases: TGTGCCAGTAGTATCGATAGCTTGGACAGGGCCTACACCGGGGAGCTGTTTTTT.

The J gene is TRBJ1-6, the V gene TRBV5-8, with a tentative D call TRBD1 (6 bases). Trimming pared 6 bases from V and 6 bases from J, leaving 13 bases between. CDR1 and CDR2 from the germline V gene are SGHTS and YDEGEE. The CDR3 is 14 amino acids. Here the CDR3 reads CASKTGGLNSPLHF. CDR3 sequence (DNA): TGTGCCAGCAAAACGGGGGGGCTTAATTCACCCCTCCACTTT.

The chain couples TRBV10-2 to TRBJ2-5, with 11 positions matching TRBD2. The CDR3 spans 18 residues. Germline V gene lookup returns CDR1 WSHSY and CDR2 SAAADI. After removal of 0 bases from V and 2 bases from J, the junction contained 8 bases not matched to a gene. The CDR3 reads CASSESGPGLAVQETQYF. The CDR3 DNA reads as TGCGCCAGCAGTGAGTCGGGACCGGGACTAGCGGTTCAAGAGACCCAGTACTTC.

The rearrangement uses TRBV6-5 and TRBJ1-1; D ambiguous. Germline lookup yields CDR1 MNHEY and CDR2 SVGAGI. Deletions cut 5 bases from V and 1 base from J, with 8 bases between. The CDR3 covers 13 residues. The CDR3 DNA follows: TGTGCCAGCAGTCTCACAGCGAACACTGAAGCTTTCTTT. It yields the protein CASSLTANTEAFF.

V usage is TRBV5-6 and J usage is TRBJ1-6; 7 bases are a match to TRBD1. Per germline, CDR1 SGHDT and CDR2 YYEEEE. The CDR3 consists of 15 residues. Trimming took 5 bases from V and 2 from J; bases not matched to a gene: 4. The CDR3 loop is CASRLGQTYNSPLHF. DNA for the CDR3: TGTGCCAGCAGGCTGGGACAGACCTATAATTCACCCCTCCACTTT.

The chain has TRBV5-5 and TRBJ2-4; the match to TRBD1 covers 9 bases. Germline-derived CDR1 and CDR2 are SGHKS and YYEKEE (reference sequence). V shed 4 bases and J 2 bases; nucleotides not matched to a gene: 10. This CDR3 comprises 17 residues. The CDR3 DNA sequence: TGTGCCAGCAGCCGGGACGGGACAGGGTTAACCAAAAACATTCAGTACTTC. The encoded protein is CASSRDGTGLTKNIQYF. The whole variable domain, filled in from reference TRBV5-5 and TRBJ2-4, reads DAGVTQSPTHLIKTRGQQVTLRCSPISGHKSVSWYQQVLGQGPQFIFQYYEKEERGRGNFPDRFSARQFPNYSSELNVNALLLGDSALYLCASSRDGTGLTKNIQYFGAGTRLSVL.

The chain combines TRBV29-1 with TRBJ2-7; perhaps TRBD2 as D (6 bases). The CDR3 is 14 residues long. The ends were cut back, 2 bases at V and 0 bases at J, with 11 bases in the middle. The germline gives CDR1 SQVTM, CDR2 ANQGSEA. CDR3 sequence: CSVESSGGSYEQYF. CDR3 in DNA: TGCAGCGTTGAAAGTTCCGGGGGCTCCTACGAGCAGTACTTC.

V and J are TRBV6-5 and TRBJ1-5; 8 bases line up with TRBD1. Looked up from germline, CDR1 is MNHEY and CDR2 is SVGAGI. There are 15 residues in the CDR3. V shed 6 bases and J 3 bases; nucleotides not matched to a gene: 7. The CDR3 nucleotides read TGTGCCAGCAGAAGGACAGGGAACCTCAATCAGCCCCAGCATTTT. It encodes CASRRTGNLNQPQHF.

The chain recombines TRBV18 with TRBJ1-2, with D hard to call. V lost 6 bases and J lost 8, with 16 bases in between. The CDR3 is made up of 13 amino acids. CDR1 and CDR2 (germline): KGHSH, LQKENI. CDR3 nucleotides: TGTGCCAGCTCCCCCGTTCTGACGGGAGGCTACACCTTC. Protein: CASSPVLTGGYTF.

The chain has TRBV9 and TRBJ1-4; D is unresolved. The CDR3 covers 14 residues. Germline values: CDR1 SGDLS, CDR2 YYNGEE. With 4 bases removed from V and 1 base from J, the gap between germline ends came to 8 bases. For the CDR3, the DNA is TGTGCCAGCAGCAGGAGCGGAACTAATGAAAAACTGTTTTTT. Translation: CASSRSGTNEKLFF.

The rearrangement joins TRBV19 to TRBJ1-6, with 8 bases that match TRBD1. The CDR3 spans 15 residues. In germline, CDR1 is LNHDA, CDR2 SQIVND (reference sequence). V was pared by 5 bases and J by 6 bases, with 6 bases of the junction left unmatched. The CDR3 bases are TGTGCCAGTAGTCCTCCCAGGGGGCGTAATTCACCCCTCCACTTT. Its protein product is CASSPPRGRNSPLHF.

This clone turned up a few times. The chain uses TRBV29-1 and TRBJ1-1, with D unresolved. Looked up from germline, CDR1 is SQVTM and CDR2 is ANQGSEA. The CDR3 extends over 13 amino acids. V dropped 3 bases and J dropped 4 bases, with 12 bases sitting between them. The DNA of the CDR3 is TGCAGCGTTGAGGATCCTGGGAGCACTGAAGCTTTCTTT. Translation: CSVEDPGSTEAFF.

The chain carries TRBV3-1 (or the pseudogene TRBV3-2) and TRBJ2-1; 10 nucleotides match TRBD2. Germline V gives CDR1 LGHDT, CDR2 YNNKEL (reference sequence). CDR3 length: 18 amino acids. The J segment lost 1 base and the V segment lost 1 base, leaving 7 bases of the junction unmatched. CDR3 nucleotide sequence: TGTGCCAGCAGCCAAGGGGGAGGAGCGGGAGGGTCCTACAATGAGCAGTTCTTC. Protein sequence: CASSQGGGAGGSYNEQFF.

This chain uses TRBV6-4 with TRBJ2-5; D is possibly TRBD2 (5 bases). Trimming cost V 6 bases and J 2 bases, with 22 bases left between them. This CDR3 comprises 17 residues. Germline CDR1 and CDR2: MRHNA and SNTAGT. In DNA, the CDR3 is TGTGCCAGCAGACCTGGCCGCCGGGAAAAGTGGCAAGAGACCCAGTACTTC. It is translated as CASRPGRREKWQETQYF.

This chain uses TRBV14 with TRBJ2-7; TRBD1 matches 10 bases. V lost 3 bases and J lost 6; bases outside the gene matches: 5. CDR1 and CDR2 from the germline V gene are SGHDN and FVKESK. The CDR3 contains 14 residues. In DNA form, the CDR3 reads TGTGCCAGCAGCCACCCGGGACAGGGGCTCGAGCAGTACTTC. Translating gives CASSHPGQGLEQYF. Full variable domain (outside the CDR3, taken from reference TRBV14 and TRBJ2-7): EAGVTQFPSHSVIEKGQTVTLRCDPISGHDNLYWYRRVMGKEIKFLLHFVKESKQDESGMPNNRFLAERTGGTYSTLKVQPAELEDSGVYFCASSHPGQGLEQYFGPGTRLTVT.

The chain is built from TRBV6-5 and TRBJ2-2; 9 nucleotides match TRBD1. The V gene's germline CDR1 is MNHEY and CDR2 SVGAGI. V was pared by 6 bases and J by 7 bases, with 3 bases of the junction left unmatched. CDR3 length: 13 amino acids. The CDR3 region has the DNA TGTGCCAGCAGACTGACAGGGGGCGGGGAGCTGTTTTTT. This codes for CASRLTGGGELFF.

V gene TRBV2 combines with J gene TRBJ1-1; D gene uncertain. CDR1 is SNHLY, CDR2 FYNNEI, per germline. V lost 6 bases, J lost 6 bases, and 20 bases lay in between. The CDR3 totals 15 residues. CDR3 loop: CASRPEDGRGAEAFF. The CDR3 nucleotides are TGTGCCAGCAGACCGGAAGACGGTCGGGGAGCTGAAGCTTTCTTT.

The J gene is TRBJ2-5, the V gene TRBV9; 8 nucleotides agree with TRBD1. Losses at the gene ends were 3 bases for V and 5 bases for J; bases not matched to a gene: 15. This CDR3 is 17 amino acids long. Germline CDR1 and CDR2: SGDLS and YYNGEE. The CDR3 nucleotides are TGTGCCAGCAGCGCAAGACGACGTGGACAGGGTTTGGAGACCCAGTACTTC. Residues: CASSARRRGQGLETQYF.